This passage covers 25 T cell receptor beta chains from one sample sequenced in a study of blood T cell repertoires in COVID-19. Using immunoSEQ multiplex PCR, the repertoire was profiled, and TCRdb retains in-frame clones only, with some absent. The sample carries 200,000 to 300,000 clones, about 80% recorded once. The sequencing input was peripheral blood. The receptors derive from a woman over 75 with acute or convalescent COVID-19.

V and J are TRBV7-2 and TRBJ2-7; TRBD1 matches at 7 bases. Germline values: CDR1 SGHTA, CDR2 FQGNSA. CDR3 size: 16 residues. With 0 bases clipped from V and 0 bases from J, the junction kept 5 bases outside the gene matches. CDR3 sequence reads: CASSLATGQASYEQYF. CDR3 coding DNA: TGTGCCAGCAGCTTAGCGACAGGGCAGGCCTCCTACGAGCAGTACTTC.

This chain uses TRBV24-1 with TRBJ1-6; TRBD1 aligns across 9 bases. The CDR3 sequence is 16 residues long. Unmatched junction bases numbered 8, after V lost 5 bases and J lost 7 bases. Germline CDR1 and CDR2: KGHDR and SFDVKD. The CDR3 spells CATSARRDRENSPLHF. The DNA for the CDR3 is TGTGCCACCAGTGCCCGTCGGGACAGGGAGAATTCACCCCTCCACTTT.

V is TRBV5-1 and J is TRBJ1-5; TRBD1 might be the D (6 bases). Germline-derived CDR1 and CDR2 are SGHRS and YFSETQ. The CDR3 is 15 amino acids. The V end was cut by 1 base, the J end by 0 bases, with 8 bases between. In DNA, the CDR3 is TGCGCCAGCAGCTTGACAGGGAATAGCAATCAGCCCCAGCATTTT. This codes for CASSLTGNSNQPQHF.

The chain combines TRBV6-1 with TRBJ1-4; 7 positions agree with TRBD1. In germline, CDR1 is MNHNS, CDR2 SASEGT. CDR3 length: 15 amino acids. Trimming took 1 base from V and 5 from J; bases not matched to a gene: 4. The CDR3 DNA is TGTGCCAGCAGTGAAGACAGGGGTCCCAATGAAAAACTGTTTTTT. Translating gives CASSEDRGPNEKLFF.

This chain links TRBV5-1 with TRBJ1-1, with D perhaps TRBD1 (6 bases). The germline V gene encodes CDR1 SGHRS and CDR2 YFSETQ. V lost 2 bases, J lost 1 base, and 12 bases lay in between. This CDR3 contains 15 residues. The chain's CDR3 is CASSFGQNQNTEAFF. The CDR3 DNA reads TGCGCCAGCAGCTTCGGACAGAACCAGAACACTGAAGCTTTCTTT.

Points on this clone: The sample contains more than one DNA sequence encoding this CDR3. The CDR3 DNA sequence: TGTGCCAGCAGCCAGAGTAACTATGGCTACACCTTC. Encoded protein: CASSQSNYGYTF. The J gene is TRBJ1-2, the V gene TRBV4-2; D is uncertain. This CDR3 spans 12 amino acids. The germline V gene has CDR1 LGHNA and CDR2 YNFKEQ. Trimming took off 3 bases at V and 1 base at J, with 3 bases between the two ends.

The CDR3 reads CASSPSSGYEQYF. In DNA, the CDR3 is TGTGCCAGCTCACCATCCTCAGGATACGAGCAGTACTTC. V usage is TRBV18 and J usage is TRBJ2-7; D is unresolved. The V gene's germline CDR1 is KGHSH and CDR2 LQKENI. Trimming took off 2 bases at V and 4 bases at J, with 9 bases between the two ends. The CDR3 has 13 residues.

Regarding this clone: Its ends do not fully match the called genes, so a read error is possible. CDR3 bases: TGTGCTAGCAGCCGGGATGGCAGCTACTACAATGAGCAGTTCTTC. It is translated as CASSRDGSYYNEQFF. The chain uses TRBV7-7 and TRBJ2-1, with TRBD2 as a possible D gene (5 bases). The CDR3 sequence is 15 residues long. CDR1 is SSHAT and CDR2 is FNYEAQ in the germline V gene (reference sequence).

The CDR3 DNA sequence: TGTGCCAGCAGCCAAGATTGGTCTAGCGGGAGCTTTAGTACGCAGTATTTT. This gives the protein CASSQDWSSGSFSTQYF. The chain employs TRBV4-2 and TRBJ2-3, with 10 bases aligning to TRBD2. With V trimmed by 0 bases and J by 8 bases, 11 bases remained unmatched. The germline V gene has CDR1 LGHNA and CDR2 YNFKEQ. The CDR3 loop spans 17 amino acids.

The table lists this clone with a few counts. The V and J genes are TRBV12-3 or TRBV12-4 and TRBJ2-2, with D unresolved. The CDR3 totals 12 residues. Trimming took off 6 bases at V and 6 bases at J, with 8 bases between the two ends. CDR3 sequence: CASSSSAGELFF. The DNA for the CDR3 is TGTGCCAGCAGCTCCTCGGCCGGGGAGCTGTTTTTT.

This clone showed up just a few times. The gene calls are TRBV6-1 and TRBJ1-1, with 7 positions matching TRBD1. Trimming at V came to 3 bases and at J to 0 bases, leaving 1 base not matched to a gene. CDR1 is MNHNS, CDR2 SASEGT, per germline. The CDR3 is 14 residues long. CDR3 DNA sequence: TGTGCCAGCAGTGAGGGACAGTTGAACACTGAAGCTTTCTTT. It specifies CASSEGQLNTEAFF.

V gene TRBV18 combines with J gene TRBJ2-7; TRBD1 matches 9 bases. This CDR3 region has 15 residues. The V and J ends lost 3 bases and 3 bases, in that order; junction bases with no gene match: 6. Germline CDR1 is KGHSH and CDR2 is LQKENI. The CDR3 coding sequence is TGTGCCAGCTCACCCGGGACAGGGATTAACTACGAGCAGTACTTC. This codes for CASSPGTGINYEQYF.

This rearrangement joins TRBV10-3 to TRBJ1-2, with D uncertain. CDR1 and CDR2 (germline): ENHRY, SYGVKD. V lost 4 bases to trimming and J lost 2 bases, with 5 bases between them. The CDR3 runs to 12 residues. CDR3 in DNA: TGTGCCATCAGTGCTTTAAACTATGGCTACACCTTC. Translating it yields CAISALNYGYTF.

This chain's CDR3 is CASSLGGIPRETQYF. The CDR3 DNA reads TGCGCCAGCAGCTTGGGAGGGATTCCCCGCGAGACCCAGTACTTC. The rearrangement joins TRBV5-1 to TRBJ2-5, with D possibly TRBD2 on 5 matching bases. This CDR3 comprises 15 residues. Germline loops: CDR1 SGHRS, CDR2 YFSETQ. V lost 0 bases, J lost 5 bases, and 14 bases lay in between.

The rearrangement joins TRBV10-3 to TRBJ2-3, with a tentative D call TRBD1 (6 bases). This CDR3 region has 15 residues. The ends were cut back, 0 bases at V and 2 bases at J, with 9 bases in the middle. The germline V gene has CDR1 ENHRY and CDR2 SYGVKD. As DNA, the CDR3 is TGTGCCATCAGTGAGTCGACAGGAACCACAGATACGCAGTATTTT. It translates to CAISESTGTTDTQYF.

The chain employs TRBV7-9 and TRBJ2-1; 8 positions match TRBD2. The CDR3 runs to 12 residues. V gave up 5 bases and J gave up 7 bases; unmatched junction bases: 1. The germline CDR1 and CDR2 sequences are SEHNR and FQNEAQ (reference sequence). Here the CDR3 reads CASSSGGNEQFF. CDR3 in DNA: TGTGCCAGCAGCAGCGGGGGTAATGAGCAGTTCTTC.

The V call is TRBV28, the J call TRBJ2-1; TRBD2 aligns across 10 bases. CDR1 and CDR2 (germline): MDHEN, SYDVKM. This CDR3 is 15 amino acids long. V trimming: 3 bases; J trimming: 8 bases; junction bases outside the gene matches: 7. CDR3: CASSFASGSGDEQFF. CDR3 nucleotide sequence: TGTGCCAGCAGTTTCGCTAGCGGGAGTGGCGATGAGCAGTTCTTC.

The sample holds a few counts of this clone. The chain uses TRBV9 and TRBJ2-1; 11 bases agree with TRBD2. Germline trimming cut 4 bases from V and 7 bases from J; bases unmatched to any gene: 4. Germline lookup yields CDR1 SGDLS and CDR2 YYNGEE. The CDR3 runs to 14 residues. The CDR3 loop reads CASSLSGGENEQFF. CDR3 DNA: TGTGCCAGCAGCCTTAGCGGGGGGGAGAATGAGCAGTTCTTC. Complete variable domain (other parts from reference TRBV9 and TRBJ2-1): DSGVTQTPKHLITATGQRVTLRCSPRSGDLSVYWYQQSLDQGLQFLIQYYNGEERAKGNILERFSAQQFPDLHSELNLSSLELGDSALYFCASSLSGGENEQFFGPGTRLTVL.

The sample holds one count of this clone. The genes are TRBV5-4 and TRBJ1-1; D may be TRBD1 (6 bases). This CDR3 is built from 13 residues. CDR1 and CDR2 (germline): SGHNT, YYREEE (reference sequence). The germline V and J ends were trimmed by 3 bases and 7 bases, with 13 bases remaining between them. CDR3 nucleotide sequence: TGTGCCAGCAGCTCAATAACAGGGAATGAAGCTTTCTTT. Protein: CASSSITGNEAFF.

The rearrangement uses TRBV6-5 and TRBJ2-3; TRBD2 matches 7 bases. With V trimmed by 2 bases and J by 2 bases, 4 bases remained unmatched. Germline V CDR1 and CDR2: MNHEY, SVGAGI. The CDR3 length is 15 residues. The CDR3 here is CASSYRGDYTDTQYF. DNA of the CDR3: TGTGCCAGCAGTTACCGAGGGGACTACACAGATACGCAGTATTTT.

The rearrangement uses TRBV19 and TRBJ1-4, with 9 bases identical to TRBD1. This CDR3 region has 14 residues. Trimming cost V 6 bases and J 7 bases; bases outside gene matches: 6. Germline CDR1 reads LNHDA; CDR2 reads SQIVND (reference sequence). CDR3 in DNA: TGTGCCAGTAGGGACAGGGGAAATCTTGAAAAACTGTTTTTT. This sequence encodes CASRDRGNLEKLFF.

This clone has only a few counts. The sample carries other DNA sequences with the same CDR3. The chain recombines TRBV28 with TRBJ1-2; 10 nucleotides align to TRBD1. CDR1 is MDHEN and CDR2 is SYDVKM in the germline V gene. With 5 bases clipped from V and 2 bases from J, the junction kept 2 bases outside the gene matches. CDR3 length: 14 amino acids. The CDR3 nucleotides read TGTGCCAGCAGTCCGGGACAGGGGAACTATGGCTACACCTTC. Residues: CASSPGQGNYGYTF.

The chain uses TRBV7-6 and TRBJ1-1; D perhaps matches TRBD1 (5 bases). Trimming left V 1 base short and J 5 bases short, with 14 bases between. The CDR3 has 15 residues. Germline V CDR1 and CDR2: SGHVS, FNYEAQ. CDR3 region: CASSLEWGGGTEAFF. The DNA of the CDR3 is TGTGCCAGCAGCTTAGAGTGGGGGGGAGGAACTGAAGCTTTCTTT. The variable domain in full, with the rest retrieved from reference TRBV7-6 and TRBJ1-1, is GAGVSQSPRYKVTKRGQDVALRCDPISGHVSLYWYRQALGQGPEFLTYFNYEAQQDKSGLPNDRFSAERPEGSISTLTIQRTEQRDSAMYRCASSLEWGGGTEAFFGQGTRLTVV.

This chain joins TRBV5-1 and TRBJ1-4, with TRBD1 as a possible D gene (6 bases). Germline values: CDR1 SGHRS, CDR2 YFSETQ. CDR3 length equals 14 residues. The germline V and J ends were trimmed by 3 bases and 5 bases, with 11 bases remaining between them. The CDR3 DNA follows: TGCGCCAGCAGCTCTCGGGGACAAAATGAAAAACTGTTTTTT. As protein: CASSSRGQNEKLFF. Based on the CDR3 plus reference TRBV5-1 and TRBJ1-4, the full variable domain is KAGVTQTPRYLIKTRGQQVTLSCSPISGHRSVSWYQQTPGQGLQFLFEYFSETQRNKGNFPGRFSGRQFSNSRSEMNVSTLELGDSALYLCASSSRGQNEKLFFGSGTQLSVL.

J is TRBJ2-7 and V is TRBV11-2; a weak D match, TRBD1 (6 bases). The V gene lost 5 bases and the J gene lost 3 bases, with 11 bases spanning the gap. The CDR3 has 13 amino acids. Looked up from germline, CDR1 is SGHAT and CDR2 is FQNNGV. CDR3 in DNA: TGTGCCAGCAGCCTCACAGGGCGCTACGAGCAGTACTTC. It encodes CASSLTGRYEQYF.